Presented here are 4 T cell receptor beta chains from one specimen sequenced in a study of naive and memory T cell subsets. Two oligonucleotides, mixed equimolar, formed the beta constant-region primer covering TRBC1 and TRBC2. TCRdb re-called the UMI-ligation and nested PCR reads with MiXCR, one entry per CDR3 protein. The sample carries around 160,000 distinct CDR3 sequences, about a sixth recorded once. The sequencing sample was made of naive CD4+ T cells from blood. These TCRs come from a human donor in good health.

CDR3 sequence reads: CSVDRGGTGELFF. In DNA form, the CDR3 reads TGCAGCGTTGACAGGGGGGGGACCGGGGAGCTGTTTTTT. The J gene is TRBJ2-2, the V gene TRBV29-1, with D possibly being TRBD1 or TRBD2 (7 bases each). The germline V gene has CDR1 SQVTM and CDR2 ANQGSEA. This CDR3 has 13 residues. V shed 3 bases and J shed 5 bases, with 10 bases lying between them.

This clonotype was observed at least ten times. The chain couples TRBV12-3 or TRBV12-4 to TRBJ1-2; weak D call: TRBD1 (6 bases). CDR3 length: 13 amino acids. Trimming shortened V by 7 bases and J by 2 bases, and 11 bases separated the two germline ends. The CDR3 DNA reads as TGTGCCAGCAACCAGGGGACCAACTATGGCTACACCTTC. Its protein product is CASNQGTNYGYTF.

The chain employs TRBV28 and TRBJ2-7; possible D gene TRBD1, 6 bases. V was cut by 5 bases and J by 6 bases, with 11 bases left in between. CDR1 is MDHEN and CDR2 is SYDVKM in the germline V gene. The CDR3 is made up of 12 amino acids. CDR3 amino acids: CASSTGTSEQYF. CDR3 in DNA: TGTGCCAGCAGTACCGGGACATCCGAGCAGTACTTC.

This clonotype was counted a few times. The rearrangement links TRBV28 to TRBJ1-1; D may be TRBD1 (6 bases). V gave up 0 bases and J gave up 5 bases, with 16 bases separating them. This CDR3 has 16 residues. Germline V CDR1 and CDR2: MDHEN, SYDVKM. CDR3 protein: CASSLWGLGGHTEAFF. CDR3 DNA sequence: TGTGCCAGCAGTTTATGGGGGCTAGGGGGTCATACTGAAGCTTTCTTT.